This TCR beta chain was identified in a study of early T cells in non-severe SARS-CoV-2 infection. The germline CDR1 and CDR2 sequences are LGHDT and YNNKEL (reference sequence). This CDR3 has 16 residues. V dropped 5 bases and J dropped 5 bases, with 21 bases sitting between them. TCRdb re-called the 5' RACE reads through MiXCR, storing one row per CDR3 protein. Of 80,000 to 95,000 distinct CDR3 sequences in the sample, 9% to 15% were seen once. Sequencing input: whole blood. The chain couples TRBV3-1 to TRBJ1-2; D is undetermined. The sequence derives from an adult who was a healthcare worker with PCR-confirmed SARS-CoV-2 infection or an uninfected control (not recorded which). CDR3 bases: TGTGCCAGCAGCTCCAGACGGAGCGACGGGGTTTATGGCTACACCTTC. It is translated as CASSSRRSDGVYGYTF.